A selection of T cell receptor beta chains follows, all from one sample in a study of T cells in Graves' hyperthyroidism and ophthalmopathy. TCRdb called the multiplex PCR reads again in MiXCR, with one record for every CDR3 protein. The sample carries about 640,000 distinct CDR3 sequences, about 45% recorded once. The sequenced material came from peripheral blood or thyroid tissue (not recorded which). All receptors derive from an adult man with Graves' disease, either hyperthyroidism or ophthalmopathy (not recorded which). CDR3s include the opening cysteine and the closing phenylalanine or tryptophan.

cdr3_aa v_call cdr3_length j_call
CASSSTGRGTQYF TRBV13 13 TRBJ2-5
CASSQDGRVTGELFF TRBV7-8 15 TRBJ2-2
CASSKRGTGELFF TRBV6-1 13 TRBJ2-2
CASSESGLAGGRNHGYTF TRBV25-1 18 TRBJ1-2
CASSYSDGLHTF TRBV6-5 12 TRBJ1-2
CSARPGDVNSPLHF TRBV20-1 14 TRBJ1-6
CSVLGAIYGYTF TRBV29-1 12 TRBJ1-2
CASSLGARISPLHF TRBV2 14 TRBJ1-6
CASSEGTGPQPQHF TRBV2 14 TRBJ1-5
CASSLVGGVDNSPLHF TRBV25-1 16 TRBJ1-6
CASSGPGGLGGEQYF TRBV7-9 15 TRBJ2-7
CASGGEWSGRGTEAFF TRBV25-1 16 TRBJ1-1
CASSLPGQPNEKLFF TRBV2 15 TRBJ1-4
CSVRGGREKLFF TRBV29-1 12 TRBJ1-4
CASSEGGKGDTEAFF TRBV6-1 15 TRBJ1-1
CAVGGEGITEAFF TRBV10-3 13 TRBJ1-1
CSARSGLAGNEQYF TRBV20-1 14 TRBJ2-7
CASSSSGTGLGEQYF TRBV7-6 15 TRBJ2-7
CASSAWNMNTEAFF TRBV25-1 14 TRBJ1-1
CASSGYASSGEPNYGYTF TRBV7-4 18 TRBJ1-2
CASSAGGSGWTEAFF TRBV2 15 TRBJ1-1
CASSLLVGVQYF TRBV12-3/TRBV12-4 12 TRBJ2-7
CASSVEGVTYEQYF TRBV9 14 TRBJ2-7
CSVLGQGDEKLFF TRBV29-1 13 TRBJ1-4
CATSIYLCSVAAGTASSPLHF TRBV15 21 TRBJ1-6
CASTPVASGQETQYF TRBV7-8 15 TRBJ2-5
CSASPSSGSRTGELFF TRBV20-1 16 TRBJ2-2
CASSSEGGGTAEAFF TRBV7-9 15 TRBJ1-1
CSARDFLPGPAYYEQYF TRBV20-1 17 TRBJ2-7
CASSAFGAAANQPQHF TRBV2 16 TRBJ1-5
CASSLSEAQYF TRBV5-1 11 TRBJ2-5
CAIRDGHNSPLHF TRBV10-3 13 TRBJ1-6
CAISEGRSYNSPLHF TRBV10-3 15 TRBJ1-6
CASSQVSGPTGTEAFF TRBV14 16 TRBJ1-1
CATSSRTGALYGYTF TRBV15 15 TRBJ1-2
CSARMERGASYEQYF TRBV20-1 15 TRBJ2-7
CASSPDQGGRNTGELFF TRBV7-9 17 TRBJ2-2
CASRHDSPEAFF TRBV5-1 12 TRBJ1-1
CASSYGPRDTEAFF TRBV6-5 14 TRBJ1-1
CASSLRQSPETQYF TRBV5-8 14 TRBJ2-5
CSARRGEAFF TRBV20-1 10 TRBJ1-1
CSARAAASSGHEQYF TRBV25-1 15 TRBJ2-7
CASSQAIGGGYGYTF TRBV7-8 15 TRBJ1-2
CASSATGTDGYTF TRBV7-9 13 TRBJ1-2
CASSQAGVYEQYF TRBV5-4 13 TRBJ2-7
CASSPTSGTGGRGLFF TRBV7-9 16 TRBJ1-4
CASSPTGTSNTEAFF TRBV19 15 TRBJ1-1
CSVEFTGDLYGYTF TRBV29-1 14 TRBJ1-2
CASSPNTQGAREKLFF TRBV7-8 16 TRBJ1-4
CASSFGPQETQYF TRBV6-5 13 TRBJ2-5
CASSAAPPGYSTDTQYF TRBV2 17 TRBJ2-3